The present entry profiles one T cell receptor beta chain with its context. Its antigen is not yet known. Nothing much larger sits one base from this clone, and base qualities are not available. The data are from a study of cytomegalovirus exposure and HLA in healthy donors (dated by TCRdb to about 2017). Turning to the overall study: A later analysis indicated that the 90 to 150 validation repertoires were generated on the platform also employed for the roughly 720 repertoires of the first cohort. The study aimed to test whether signatures of past pathogen exposure could be identified by cataloging public T cell receptors. Along with the approximately 670-subject first cohort, a separate validation cohort of over a hundred different subjects was used. To predict cytomegalovirus infection status, the study combined high-throughput TCR immunosequencing, statistical association of individual TCRs with disease status, and machine learning.

What the study reported, not specific to this receptor: All 120 or so repertoires were used to score co-occurrence in the validation cohort in a later analysis, because that analysis had no HLA typing for the cohort. The authors suggested that the approach could potentially be generalized to other disease states and immunological phenotypes. In vitro tests confirmed that three of the cytomegalovirus-associated TCR beta chains recognize cytomegalovirus antigens. Across donors, most TCR sequences were observed very rarely, whereas some public TCRs were present in many individuals. A total of 150 or so TCR beta chains were listed by the study as associated with cytomegalovirus. Of the cluster scores, approximately 95% were above 0 in a later analysis, which found that TCRs clustered in the first cohort also tended to co-occur in the approximately 130 validation repertoires. The classifier was reported to diagnose cytomegalovirus status with high specificity and sensitivity in both the original cohort and the validation cohort.

The library was obtained by the immunoSEQ multiplex PCR assay. In the paper's pipeline: A statistical classification framework was built to diagnose cytomegalovirus status from the catalog of TCR beta chain sequences. TCRdb holds this immuneACCESS table with in-frame rearrangements only. Some clones are missing; in checked studies, unresolved V genes explain under half, and the rest has no known cause. V, J and clone size reflect that table, while D and trimming were determined from the DNA. Present in this sample are about 160,000 clones, 96% of which were seen just once. 0.89% of the sample is taken by the ten largest. The donors were included in the validation cohort of 100 to 150 subjects, a group kept apart from the roughly 680-subject first cohort. The origin of this receptor is a young woman in good health and CMV-seronegative. The sample was PBMCs.

The encoded CDR3 is CASSLGGGGDTQYF. The bases are TGTGCCAGCAGCTTAGGAGGGGGGGGAGATACGCAGTATTTT. The V gene is TRBV7-3 and the J gene is TRBJ2-3; 7 matching bases give a weak D call of TRBD2. V and J lose 2 bases and 5 bases, and a span of 11 bases separates them. Reading the germline V gene gives CDR1 SGHTA and CDR2 FQGTGA. The CDR3 spans 14 residues, from the cysteine through the phenylalanine. Here the CDR3 DNA is all that survives: 42 bases in frame from base 1.